This TCR beta chain was identified in a study of response to subunit inactivated influenza vaccine. Study conclusions and caveats: The authors proposed limited new T cell recruitment per seasonal influenza vaccination.

As concerns this clonotype: Antigen: not known.

MiXCR, run by TCRdb on the RT-PCR reads, gives a single entry per CDR3 protein. Altogether 860,000 or so distinct CDR3 sequences are present, around 20% being singletons, with the ten largest covering roughly 10%. Germline assignment: CDR1 SQVTM and CDR2 ANQGSEA. The ends were cut back, 3 bases at V and 4 bases at J, with 12 bases in the middle. The CDR3 is made up of 13 amino acids. The chain recombines TRBV29-1 with TRBJ1-1; weak D call: TRBD1 (5 bases). The source is a man aged 50-60 years who received an inactivated influenza vaccine. The input for sequencing was PBMCs from blood, taken 5 days after vaccination. The CDR3 is CSVDTRGTTEAFF. The CDR3 nucleotides are TGCAGCGTTGATACCCGAGGGACCACTGAAGCTTTCTTT.